This TCR beta chain was observed in a study of shared clonotypes between healthy human individuals. CD45RO-negative, CCR7-selected cells formed the naive CD8 fraction, which excluded terminally differentiated effector memory CD45RA+ cells. Generated by immunoSEQ multiplex PCR, the TCRdb table keeps only in-frame clones and is missing some. The sample has roughly 1,800,000 clones, over 85% seen once. CDR1 is ENHRY and CDR2 is SYGVKD in the germline V gene. The ends lost 2 bases at V and 3 bases at J; junction bases unmatched: 4. This CDR3 is 16 amino acids long. The chain has TRBV10-3 and TRBJ1-2; 12 bases agree with TRBD1. The sample consisted of naive CD8+ T cells sorted from blood. This TCR came from a man aged 18 to 30 in good health. The CDR3 region has the DNA TGTGCCATCAGTGAGGGGACAGGGGGCTGGTACTATGGCTACACCTTC. Translated, it gives CAISEGTGGWYYGYTF.